This T cell receptor beta chain originates from a study of T-cell reconstitution after alpha-beta-depleted transplantation in children. Study-level findings and limits: Where alpha-beta T cells came from about two months after transplant was reportedly several hundred expanded graft clones. T-cell counts and diversity at one year following transplant were attributed mainly to newly produced T cells.

Germline CDR1 and CDR2: LGHDT and YNNKEL (reference sequence). The length of the CDR3 is 18 residues. Losses at the gene ends were 1 base for V and 0 bases for J; bases not matched to a gene: 5. TCRbeta library construction was performed incorporating unique molecular identifiers. One entry per CDR3 protein, called by TCRdb with MiXCR from the PCR reads. Here the sample spans approximately 400,000 distinct CDR3 sequences, around 16% being singletons. The sample holds a few counts of this clonotype. The antigen remains unidentified. This chain links TRBV3-1 with TRBJ2-3, with 12 bases fitting TRBD2. Sequences were derived from PBMCs, mostly from graft donor cells, sampled 360 days after TCRalphabeta/CD19-depleted stem cell transplant. This TCR was sampled from a boy under two years old who had a stem cell transplant for Wiskott-Aldrich syndrome, so the T cells may come from the graft donor. The CDR3 DNA reads TGTGCCAGCAGCCAAGTACTAGCGGGGGGTTCTAGCACAGATACGCAGTATTTT. Its protein is CASSQVLAGGSSTDTQYF.